The present entry profiles one TCR beta chain with its context. The specificity of this receptor is unknown. Qualities for individual bases were not recorded, and no much larger clone is one base off. Patients were selected on the basis of adequate residual fresh-frozen tumor tissue and more than two years of available survival data. An isocitrate dehydrogenase mutation was not carried by any of the glioblastoma patients, although molecular status was otherwise variable. PBMC collection took place before vaccination, two weeks after the third vaccination, and at tumor progression if progression occurred. The Qiagen DNeasy Blood extraction Kit was used for extraction of genomic DNA. From the cysteine up to the phenylalanine, the CDR3 has a length of 20 residues. Only the CDR3 region is kept as DNA, spanning 60 bases read in frame from base 1. Ends trimmed: V by 3 bases, J by 2 bases; bases unmatched to a gene: 15. CDR1 KGHSH and CDR2 LQKENI are derived from the germline V gene.

This entry is derived from a study of glioma-infiltrating T cells after dendritic cell vaccination (TCRdb year 2016). In terms of the full investigation: A cohort of 15 or so glioblastoma patients from Phase I and II dendritic cell vaccination trials was included, of whom 9 were newly diagnosed and 6 had recurrent disease. In glioblastoma patients vaccinated with dendritic cells, deep sequencing of TCR beta CDR3 regions served to measure the amount of tumor-infiltrating lymphocytes and to compare repertoires between tumor and blood. The vaccine was prepared from monocyte-derived dendritic cells that were cultured for seven to eight days with IL-4 and GM-CSF and then pulsed overnight with autologous tumor lysate. Three intradermal dendritic cell vaccine injections were administered to patients at biweekly intervals in the arm below the axilla. Survival after dendritic cell vaccination was correlated with TCR sequencing metrics, including TIL content and tumor-blood repertoire overlap. Between about 2002 and 2013, the patients were given dendritic cell vaccination pulsed with autologous tumor lysate. Overall results and qualifications from the work: No direct relationship between TCR clonality and survival was found, suggesting that a diverse polyclonal response may matter. After dendritic cell vaccination, a higher estimated pretreatment TIL content predicted longer time to progression and longer overall survival. The TCR overlap response model with three groups was called speculative and said to need prospective validation. The cohort was small and heterogeneous, few patients had complete blood and tumor sets, and even fewer had initial-recurrent tumor pairs.

The immunoSEQ assay amplified TCRB CDR3 regions from approximately 2 micrograms of genomic DNA, or from all available DNA when less than that amount was available. The multiplex PCR relied on 60 forward primers for TCR V beta segments and 13 reverse primers for J beta segments. To estimate reads per starting template, synthetic control templates were spiked into each sample at limiting dilution. The Illumina HiSeq System generated 87 bp sequencing reads. Per the source publication's procedure: PCR and sequencing errors were removed by a nearest neighbor algorithm that merged closely related sequences. TCR overlap was measured as the percentage of unique tumor TCR beta sequences that were also present in the peripheral blood of the same patient. As stored in TCRdb, this immuneACCESS dataset retains in-frame rearrangements with V and J assigned. A fraction of the clones does not appear; measured against another copy, unresolved V genes explain less than half of the discrepancy, and the remainder lacks a known reason. The V and J calls and the clone size are those of that table, but D and trimming were determined from the DNA. The sample data list approximately 100,000 clones, and approximately 80% of these were observed just once. The ten largest clones add up to roughly 12% of the sample.

The rearranged segments are TRBV18 and TRBJ2-3, with 12 middle bases fitting TRBD2. The source is a human donor with glioblastoma. Sequenced here: blood, sampled before dendritic cell vaccination. The nucleotide sequence reads TGTGCCAGCTCACCGTTTTCTAGCGGGGGGGGCCCAATTGACACAGATACGCAGTATTTT. This is translated as CASSPFSSGGGPIDTDTQYF.